The 31 T cell receptor beta chains below come from one sample, sequenced in a study of a mutant IDH1 vaccine in newly diagnosed glioma. Indicated time point: week 47, end of study. Vaccine doses each comprised 300 ug of mutant IDH1 20-mer peptide, with topical imiquimod. This table comes from immunoSEQ multiplex PCR, and its TCRdb copy is limited to in-frame clones, with some not included. This sample yields roughly 38,000 clones, of which 82% are seen a single time; around 19% belongs to the top ten. No antigen has been assigned to these receptors. Sequenced here: PBMCs, sampled from a glioma patient whose treatment included an IDH1 peptide vaccine. The receptor set was obtained from a man aged 18 to 35 with glioma. Some clones in this sample may be carry-over from other donors' samples.

The chain links TRBV28 to TRBJ1-4, with D possibly TRBD1 on 5 matching bases. The germline gives CDR1 MDHEN, CDR2 SYDVKM. CDR3 size: 14 residues. The V gene lost 5 bases and the J gene lost 4 bases, with 11 bases spanning the gap. CDR3 bases: TGTGCCAGCAGTCCGGGGGGGGGTAATGAAAAACTGTTTTTT. Amino acid sequence: CASSPGGGNEKLFF.

V and J are TRBV7-9 and TRBJ1-3; tentatively, D is TRBD1 (5 bases). This CDR3 contains 15 residues. Germline loops: CDR1 SEHNR, CDR2 FQNEAQ (reference sequence). V dropped 6 bases and J dropped 2 bases, with 14 bases sitting between them. The DNA of the CDR3 is TGTGCCAGCAGGCCTGCAGGGTCTGCTGGAAACACCATATATTTT. Residues: CASRPAGSAGNTIYF.

This chain joins TRBV30 and TRBJ2-1, with D tentatively TRBD2 (6 bases). The CDR3 loop spans 16 amino acids. Per germline, CDR1 GTSNPN and CDR2 SVGIG (reference sequence). V dropped 0 bases and J dropped 0 bases, with 12 bases sitting between them. The CDR3 DNA reads as TGTGCCTGGAGTGTAGGCCCCGGGGGCTCCTACAATGAGCAGTTCTTC. Amino acids: CAWSVGPGGSYNEQFF.

The chain's CDR3 is CASSGRQGAVYGYTF. The CDR3 DNA follows: TGTGCCAGCAGCGGGAGACAGGGGGCGGTCTATGGCTACACCTTC. The V and J genes are TRBV9 and TRBJ1-2, with 10 bases lining up with TRBD1. The length of the CDR3 is 15 residues. With 3 bases clipped from V and 4 bases from J, the junction kept 6 bases outside the gene matches. Germline V gene sequence: CDR1 SGDLS, CDR2 YYNGEE.

The genes are TRBV2 and TRBJ1-5, with 9 bases lining up with TRBD1. J lost 3 bases, V lost 5 bases, and 11 bases had no gene match. Looked up from germline, CDR1 is SNHLY and CDR2 is FYNNEI. The CDR3 is made up of 17 amino acids. In DNA, the CDR3 is TGTGCCAGCAGTCCGGGACAGGGACTCGGGCACAATCAGCCCCAGCATTTT. This translates into CASSPGQGLGHNQPQHF.

The chain uses TRBV9 and TRBJ2-1, with unresolved D. The CDR3 contains 14 residues. V dropped 0 bases and J dropped 6 bases, with 10 bases sitting between them. Germline V gives CDR1 SGDLS, CDR2 YYNGEE. The CDR3 nucleotides are TGTGCCAGCAGCGTAGGGTATGGGATCAATGAGCAGTTCTTC. This translates into CASSVGYGINEQFF. Filled out from reference TRBV9 and TRBJ2-1, the complete variable domain reads DSGVTQTPKHLITATGQRVTLRCSPRSGDLSVYWYQQSLDQGLQFLIQYYNGEERAKGNILERFSAQQFPDLHSELNLSSLELGDSALYFCASSVGYGINEQFFGPGTRLTVL.

CDR3 sequence: CASSPPDGYYGYTF. In DNA, the CDR3 is TGTGCCAGCAGCCCTCCGGACGGCTACTATGGCTACACCTTC. The chain combines TRBV5-4 with TRBJ1-2; no reliable D call. The CDR3 has 14 amino acids. The V end was cut by 4 bases, the J end by 3 bases, with 13 bases between. The germline V gene encodes CDR1 SGHNT and CDR2 YYREEE (reference sequence).

This sequence joins TRBV7-2 and TRBJ1-4, with TRBD1 as a possible D gene (6 bases). The length of the CDR3 is 15 residues. V gave up 5 bases and J gave up 2 bases, with 12 bases separating them. CDR1 and CDR2 from the germline V gene are SGHTA and FQGNSA. The CDR3 sequence: CASSQEGGTNEKLFF. The CDR3 nucleotides read TGTGCCAGCAGCCAAGAAGGGGGGACTAATGAAAAACTGTTTTTT.

This clone was observed a single time. V and J are TRBV5-1 and TRBJ2-5; 12 bases align to TRBD1. The CDR3 is 16 amino acids. With 0 bases clipped from V and 3 bases from J, the junction kept 3 bases outside the gene matches. The germline V gene has CDR1 SGHRS and CDR2 YFSETQ. In DNA form, the CDR3 reads TGCGCCAGCAGCTTGGAGGGGACAGGGGGCGAAGAGACCCAGTACTTC. It codes for CASSLEGTGGEETQYF.

The V gene is TRBV19, the J gene TRBJ1-5; D remains ambiguous. V lost 3 bases to trimming and J lost 0 bases, with 6 bases between them. This CDR3 region has 14 residues. CDR1 is LNHDA and CDR2 is SQIVND in the germline V gene (reference sequence). The CDR3 is CASSIGYSNQPQHF. CDR3 DNA: TGTGCCAGTAGTATTGGCTATAGCAATCAGCCCCAGCATTTT.

The chain recombines TRBV2 with TRBJ1-2, with D maybe TRBD1 (5 bases). Germline V lookup: CDR1 SNHLY, CDR2 FYNNEI. V was clipped by 4 bases and J by 6 bases, with 12 bases between them. The CDR3 loop spans 13 amino acids. The CDR3 nucleotides read TGTGCCAGCAGTGTGATGGGGGTGGATGGCTACACCTTC. It is translated as CASSVMGVDGYTF.

This sequence joins TRBV5-3 and TRBJ1-1; TRBD1 agrees at 11 bases. TRBV5-3 is an ORF; its function is uncertain. The CDR3 has 15 residues. V trimming: 0 bases; J trimming: 5 bases; junction bases outside the gene matches: 3. This CDR3 is CARSLEDRGLTEAFF. The CDR3 bases are TGTGCCAGAAGCTTGGAGGACAGGGGGCTTACTGAAGCTTTCTTT.

The genes are TRBV5-4 and TRBJ2-2, with a possible D match to TRBD1 (5 bases). This CDR3 is built from 17 residues. V was clipped by 3 bases and J by 1 base, with 16 bases between them. In germline, CDR1 is SGHNT, CDR2 YYREEE (reference sequence). DNA for the CDR3: TGTGCCAGCAGCTCCACCCGGTCAGGACAGAACACCGGGGAGCTGTTTTTT. This codes for CASSSTRSGQNTGELFF. The variable domain in full, with the rest retrieved from reference TRBV5-4 and TRBJ2-2, is ETGVTQSPTHLIKTRGQQVTLRCSSQSGHNTVSWYQQALGQGPQFIFQYYREEENGRGNFPPRFSGLQFPNYSSELNVNALELDDSALYLCASSSTRSGQNTGELFFGEGSRLTVL.

This clone is a singleton in its sample. V usage is TRBV2 and J usage is TRBJ1-1; the match to TRBD1 covers 7 bases. This CDR3 region has 14 residues. Trimming took 6 bases from V and 3 from J; bases not matched to a gene: 7. Germline lookup yields CDR1 SNHLY and CDR2 FYNNEI. The CDR3 DNA reads as TGTGCCAGCAGGCCAGGGACAGCCGACACTGAAGCTTTCTTT. Amino acid sequence: CASRPGTADTEAFF. The full variable domain, its missing parts supplied by reference TRBV2 and TRBJ1-1, is EPEVTQTPSHQVTQMGQEVILRCVPISNHLYFYWYRQILGQKVEFLVSFYNNEISEKSEIFDDQFSVERPDGSNFTLKIRSTKLEDSAMYFCASRPGTADTEAFFGQGTRLTVV.

V gene TRBV19 combines with J gene TRBJ1-1; D is unclear. From germline, CDR1 is LNHDA and CDR2 SQIVND (reference sequence). V was pared by 1 base and J by 1 base, with 7 bases between. This CDR3 region has 14 residues. The CDR3 DNA reads as TGTGCCAGTAGTATAGGGCACTGGAACACTGAAGCTTTCTTT. Residues: CASSIGHWNTEAFF.

The gene calls are TRBV6-5 and TRBJ2-1, with D perhaps TRBD1 (6 bases). The V end lost 8 bases, the J end lost 7 bases, and 12 bases lay between the germline ends. This CDR3 region has 12 residues. Germline-derived CDR1 and CDR2 are MNHEY and SVGAGI. CDR3 loop: CASGPQGNEQFF. CDR3 bases: TGTGCCAGCGGTCCTCAGGGGAATGAGCAGTTCTTC.

The rearrangement links TRBV7-8 to TRBJ1-2; the match to TRBD1 covers 9 bases. This CDR3 is 15 amino acids long. V lost 4 bases to trimming and J lost 4 bases; unmatched junction nucleotides: 7. Germline values: CDR1 SGHVS, CDR2 FQNEAQ. As DNA, the CDR3 is TGTGCCAGCAGCTCAGTCCGGGGACAGGGCTATGGCTACACCTTC. Translated: CASSSVRGQGYGYTF.

This chain links TRBV4-3 with TRBJ1-2, with TRBD1 matching over 7 bases. Trimming took 2 bases from V and 7 from J; bases not matched to a gene: 13. The CDR3 loop spans 16 amino acids. Germline assignment: CDR1 LGHNA and CDR2 YSLEER. The CDR3 loop reads CASSQLSQTGMGGYTF. CDR3 nucleotide sequence: TGCGCCAGCAGCCAACTCTCCCAGACAGGGATGGGTGGCTACACCTTC.

This clone turned up a few times. The CDR3 DNA sequence: TGTGCCAGCACCCCAACCGGGACTGACCATGGCTACACCTTC. Its protein product is CASTPTGTDHGYTF. This chain joins TRBV5-5 and TRBJ1-2; TRBD1 is a possible D gene (5 bases). The length of the CDR3 is 14 residues. V was clipped by 6 bases and J by 6 bases, with 18 bases between them. Germline loops: CDR1 SGHKS, CDR2 YYEKEE (reference sequence).

The genes are TRBV7-2 and TRBJ1-4; the D gene is possibly TRBD1 (5 bases). V lost 1 base and J 0 bases, leaving 12 bases between the germline ends. This CDR3 contains 17 residues. The germline V gene encodes CDR1 SGHTA and CDR2 FQGNSA. CDR3 nucleotide sequence: TGTGCCAGCAGCTTAGAGGGGAGGGTTTCAACTAATGAAAAACTGTTTTTT. Translation gives CASSLEGRVSTNEKLFF.

The rearrangement links TRBV11-3 to TRBJ2-5; 7 bases are shared with TRBD2. The CDR3 consists of 13 residues. Losses at the gene ends were 3 bases for V and 9 bases for J; bases not matched to a gene: 7. Germline V gene sequence: CDR1 SGHNT, CDR2 YENEEA. The CDR3 DNA is TGTGCCAGCAGCTTCGGGGTCCGGGGGGCCCAGTACTTC. Translating it yields CASSFGVRGAQYF.

CDR3 in amino acids: CASSYLGPGTNEKLFF. CDR3 nucleotides: TGTGCCAGCAGTTACCTCGGACCCGGCACTAATGAAAAACTGTTTTTT. The chain couples TRBV6-5 to TRBJ1-4, with unresolved D. The CDR3 loop spans 16 amino acids. The germline V gene has CDR1 MNHEY and CDR2 SVGAGI. V lost 2 bases and J 2 bases, leaving 12 bases between the germline ends.

CDR3 bases: TGTGCCAGCAGCCATATGTCTAGCGGGGCGACAGAGACCCAGTACTTC. Translating gives CASSHMSSGATETQYF. The V call is TRBV4-2, the J call TRBJ2-5; 9 nucleotides agree with TRBD2. V lost 3 bases and J lost 4; bases outside the gene matches: 9. This CDR3 comprises 16 residues. Germline loops: CDR1 LGHNA, CDR2 YNFKEQ.

The table lists this clone with a few counts. The genes are TRBV4-1 and TRBJ2-1; 8 bases are shared with TRBD1. CDR3 size: 14 residues. V was clipped by 3 bases and J by 6 bases; unmatched bases: 4. CDR1 and CDR2 from the germline V gene are MGHRA and YSYEKL. The CDR3 DNA is TGCGCCAGCAGCCACCGGGACAGGCCCAATGAGCAGTTCTTC. It yields the protein CASSHRDRPNEQFF.

The rearrangement uses TRBV6-1 and TRBJ1-5, with D unresolved. CDR3 length: 14 amino acids. V lost 1 base to trimming and J lost 4 bases, with 8 bases between them. CDR1 and CDR2 from the germline V gene are MNHNS and SASEGT. The CDR3 nucleotides are TGTGCCAGCAGTGAAGGACTGCTGAATCAGCCCCAGCATTTT. Translating gives CASSEGLLNQPQHF.

The chain combines TRBV5-1 with TRBJ1-1; 7 positions agree with TRBD1. Germline trimming cut 3 bases from V and 1 base from J; bases unmatched to any gene: 3. The CDR3 runs to 14 residues. Germline CDR1 is SGHRS and CDR2 is YFSETQ. Here the CDR3 reads CASSSGQTNTEAFF. DNA for the CDR3: TGCGCCAGCAGCTCGGGACAGACGAACACTGAAGCTTTCTTT. The complete variable domain, with remaining parts taken from reference TRBV5-1 and TRBJ1-1, reads KAGVTQTPRYLIKTRGQQVTLSCSPISGHRSVSWYQQTPGQGLQFLFEYFSETQRNKGNFPGRFSGRQFSNSRSEMNVSTLELGDSALYLCASSSGQTNTEAFFGQGTRLTVV.

The genes are TRBV4-3 and TRBJ2-1, with D possibly being TRBD2 (6 bases). CDR1 LGHNA and CDR2 YSLEER come from the germline V gene. With 3 bases removed from V and 10 bases from J, the gap between germline ends came to 16 bases. The CDR3 has 14 residues. The CDR3 nucleotides read TGCGCCAGCAGCCAGCCCGGGACTCCACGAGAGCAGTTCTTC. Amino acids: CASSQPGTPREQFF.

The chain recombines TRBV4-1 with TRBJ2-2; the D gene is possibly TRBD1 (6 bases). Germline CDR1 reads MGHRA; CDR2 reads YSYEKL. This CDR3 has 15 residues. Trimming took 0 bases from V and 6 from J, leaving 11 bases between them. The DNA of the CDR3 is TGCGCCAGCAGCCAAGATACAGGGTTTGCCGGGGAGCTGTTTTTT. This gives the protein CASSQDTGFAGELFF.

This chain links TRBV4-3 with TRBJ2-3; no definite D call. The CDR3 has 17 residues. Germline CDR1 reads LGHNA; CDR2 reads YSLEER. V lost 0 bases to trimming and J lost 0 bases, with 13 bases between them. The CDR3 DNA is TGCGCCAGCAGCCAAGATTCCTGGAGCCGTAGCACAGATACGCAGTATTTT. Translating gives CASSQDSWSRSTDTQYF.

This chain links TRBV28 with TRBJ1-1, with D possibly being TRBD1 (5 bases). The CDR3 covers 14 residues. CDR1 is MDHEN, CDR2 SYDVKM, per germline. V lost 7 bases, J lost 11 bases, and 23 bases lay in between. The DNA of the CDR3 is TGTGCCAGCACCCCGGGGGGGGGAGTCTCGTTGGCTTTCTTT. Amino acids: CASTPGGGVSLAFF.

The CDR3 sequence is CASSETSGGGTDTQYF. CDR3 coding DNA: TGTGCCAGCAGTGAGACTAGCGGGGGGGGCACAGATACGCAGTATTTT. The V call is TRBV6-1, the J call TRBJ2-3; 14 positions agree with TRBD2. Unmatched junction bases numbered 0, after V lost 3 bases and J lost 1 base. From germline, CDR1 is MNHNS and CDR2 SASEGT. CDR3 length: 16 residues.